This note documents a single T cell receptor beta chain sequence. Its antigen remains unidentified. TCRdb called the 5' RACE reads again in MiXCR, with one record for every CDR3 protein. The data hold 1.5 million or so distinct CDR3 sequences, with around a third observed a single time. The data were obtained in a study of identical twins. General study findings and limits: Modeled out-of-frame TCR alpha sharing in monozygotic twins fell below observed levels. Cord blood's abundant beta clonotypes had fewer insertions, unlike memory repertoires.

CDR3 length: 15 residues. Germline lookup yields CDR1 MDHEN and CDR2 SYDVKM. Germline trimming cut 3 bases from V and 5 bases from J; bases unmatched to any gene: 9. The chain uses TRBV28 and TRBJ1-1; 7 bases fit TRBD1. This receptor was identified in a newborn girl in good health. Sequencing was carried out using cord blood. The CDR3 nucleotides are TGTGCCAGCAGTTTTGAGGGCAGGGGGGTGACTGAAGCTTTCTTT. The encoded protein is CASSFEGRGVTEAFF.